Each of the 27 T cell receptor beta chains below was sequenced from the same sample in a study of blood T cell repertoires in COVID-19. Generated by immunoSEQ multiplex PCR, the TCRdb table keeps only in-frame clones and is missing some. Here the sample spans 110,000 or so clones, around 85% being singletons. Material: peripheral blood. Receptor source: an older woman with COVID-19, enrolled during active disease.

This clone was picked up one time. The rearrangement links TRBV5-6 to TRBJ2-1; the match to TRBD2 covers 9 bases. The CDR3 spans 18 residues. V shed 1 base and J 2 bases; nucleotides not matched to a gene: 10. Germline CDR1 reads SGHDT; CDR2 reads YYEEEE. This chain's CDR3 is CASSLYTVAGVTYNEQFF. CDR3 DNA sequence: TGTGCCAGCAGCTTGTACACGGTAGCGGGGGTCACCTACAATGAGCAGTTCTTC.

In DNA form, the CDR3 reads TGCGCCAGCAGCTTGGGCGGACAGGGAAGGTCCCAAGAGACCCAGTACTTC. Amino acids: CASSLGGQGRSQETQYF. The J gene is TRBJ2-5, the V gene TRBV5-1, with 8 bases identical to TRBD1. The CDR3 is made up of 17 amino acids. V shed 0 bases and J 1 base; nucleotides not matched to a gene: 8. CDR1 and CDR2 from the germline V gene are SGHRS and YFSETQ.

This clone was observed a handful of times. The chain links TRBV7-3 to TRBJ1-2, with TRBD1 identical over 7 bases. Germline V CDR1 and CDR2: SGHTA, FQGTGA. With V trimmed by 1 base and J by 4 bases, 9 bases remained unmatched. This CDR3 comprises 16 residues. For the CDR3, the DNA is TGTGCCAGCAGCTTAAGGGGGACAGCGACAGGCTATGGCTACACCTTC. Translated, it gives CASSLRGTATGYGYTF.

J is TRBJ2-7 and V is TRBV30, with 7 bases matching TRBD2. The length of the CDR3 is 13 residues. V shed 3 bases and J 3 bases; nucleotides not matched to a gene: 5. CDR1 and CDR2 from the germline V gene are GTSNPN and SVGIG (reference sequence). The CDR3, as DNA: TGTGCCTGGAGGGGGGGGACTTACTACGAGCAGTACTTC. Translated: CAWRGGTYYEQYF.

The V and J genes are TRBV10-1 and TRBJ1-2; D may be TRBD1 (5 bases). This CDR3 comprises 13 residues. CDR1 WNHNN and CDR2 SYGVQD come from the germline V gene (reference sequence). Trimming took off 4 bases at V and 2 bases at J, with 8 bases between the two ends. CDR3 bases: TGCGCCAGCAGTGGTCCAGGGAACTATGGCTACACCTTC. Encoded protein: CASSGPGNYGYTF.

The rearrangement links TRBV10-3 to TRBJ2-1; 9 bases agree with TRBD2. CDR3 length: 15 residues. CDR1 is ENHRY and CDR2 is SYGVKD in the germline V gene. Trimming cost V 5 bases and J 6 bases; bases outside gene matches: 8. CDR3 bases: TGTGCCATCAGTCCCTCTAGCGGGGATGGCAATGAGCAGTTCTTC. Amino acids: CAISPSSGDGNEQFF.

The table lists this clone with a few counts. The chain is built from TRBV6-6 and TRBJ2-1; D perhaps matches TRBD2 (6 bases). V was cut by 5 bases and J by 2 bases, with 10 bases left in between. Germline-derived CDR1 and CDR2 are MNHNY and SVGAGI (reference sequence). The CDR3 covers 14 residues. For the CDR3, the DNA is TGTGCCAGCAGTCAGCGGGCGGCCTACAATGAGCAGTTCTTC. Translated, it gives CASSQRAAYNEQFF.

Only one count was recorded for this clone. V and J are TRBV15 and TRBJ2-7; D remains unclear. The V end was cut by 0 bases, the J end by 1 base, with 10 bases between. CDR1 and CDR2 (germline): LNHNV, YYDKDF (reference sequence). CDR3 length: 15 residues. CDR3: CATSRDRPRSYEQYF. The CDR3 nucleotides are TGTGCCACCAGCAGAGATAGACCGCGGTCCTACGAGCAGTACTTC.

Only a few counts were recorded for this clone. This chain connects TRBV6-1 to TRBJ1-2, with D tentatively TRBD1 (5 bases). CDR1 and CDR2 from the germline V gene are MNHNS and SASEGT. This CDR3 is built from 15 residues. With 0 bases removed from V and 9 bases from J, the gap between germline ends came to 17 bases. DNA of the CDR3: TGTGCCAGCAGTGAAGCTGGGGACGGGGGAGAGAGCTACACCTTC. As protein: CASSEAGDGGESYTF.

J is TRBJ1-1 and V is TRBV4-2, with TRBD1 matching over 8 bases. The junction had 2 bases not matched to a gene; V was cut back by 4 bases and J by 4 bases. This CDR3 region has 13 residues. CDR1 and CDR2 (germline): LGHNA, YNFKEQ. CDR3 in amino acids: CASSRTGSTEAFF. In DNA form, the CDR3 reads TGTGCCAGCAGCCGGACAGGGAGCACTGAAGCTTTCTTT.

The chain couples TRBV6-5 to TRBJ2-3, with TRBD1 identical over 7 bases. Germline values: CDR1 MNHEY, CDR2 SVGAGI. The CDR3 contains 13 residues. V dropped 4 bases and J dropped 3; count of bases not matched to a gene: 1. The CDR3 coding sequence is TGTGCCAGCAGTTCAGGGGGAACAGATACGCAGTATTTT. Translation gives CASSSGGTDTQYF.

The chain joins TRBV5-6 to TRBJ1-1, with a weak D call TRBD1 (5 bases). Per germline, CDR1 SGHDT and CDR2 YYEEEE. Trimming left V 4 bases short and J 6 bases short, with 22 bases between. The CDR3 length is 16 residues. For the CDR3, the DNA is TGTGCCAGCAGCCCGGGTTCTGGGGCTGTTGCTCCTGAAGCTTTCTTT. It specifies CASSPGSGAVAPEAFF.

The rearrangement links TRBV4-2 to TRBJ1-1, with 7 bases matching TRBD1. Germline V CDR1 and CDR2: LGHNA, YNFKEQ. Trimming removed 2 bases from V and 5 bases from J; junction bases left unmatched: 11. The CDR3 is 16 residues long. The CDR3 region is CASSQPNQGDGTEAFF. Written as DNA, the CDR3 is TGTGCCAGCAGCCAACCGAATCAGGGGGATGGTACTGAAGCTTTCTTT.

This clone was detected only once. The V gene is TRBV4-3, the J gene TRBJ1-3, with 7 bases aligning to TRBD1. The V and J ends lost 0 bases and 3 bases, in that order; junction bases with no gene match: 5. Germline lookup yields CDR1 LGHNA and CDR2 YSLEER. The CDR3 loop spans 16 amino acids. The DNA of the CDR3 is TGCGCCAGCAGCCAAGAAAGGGGGCTCGGTGGAAACACCATATATTTT. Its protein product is CASSQERGLGGNTIYF.

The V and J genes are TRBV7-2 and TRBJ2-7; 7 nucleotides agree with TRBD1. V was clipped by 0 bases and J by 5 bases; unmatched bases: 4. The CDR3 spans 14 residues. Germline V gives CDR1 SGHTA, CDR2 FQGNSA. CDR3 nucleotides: TGTGCCAGCAGCTTAGCCCCAGGGGGAGACGAGCAGTACTTC. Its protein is CASSLAPGGDEQYF. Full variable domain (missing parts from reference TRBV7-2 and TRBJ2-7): GAGVSQSPSNKVTEKGKDVELRCDPISGHTALYWYRQSLGQGLEFLIYFQGNSAPDKSGLPSDRFSAERTGGSVSTLTIQRTQQEDSAVYLCASSLAPGGDEQYFGPGTRLTVT.

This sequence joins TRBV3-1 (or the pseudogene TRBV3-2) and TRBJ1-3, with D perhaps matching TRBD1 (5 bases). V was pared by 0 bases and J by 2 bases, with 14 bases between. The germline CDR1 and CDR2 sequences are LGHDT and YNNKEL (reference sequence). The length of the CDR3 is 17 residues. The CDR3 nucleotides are TGTGCCAGCAGCCAAGAGGCCCGTTCAGGGACTGGAAACACCATATATTTT. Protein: CASSQEARSGTGNTIYF.

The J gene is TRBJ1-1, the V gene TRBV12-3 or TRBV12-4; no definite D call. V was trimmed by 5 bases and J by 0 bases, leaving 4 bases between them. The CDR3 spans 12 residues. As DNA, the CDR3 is TGTGCCAGCAGTAGAGTGAACACTGAAGCTTTCTTT. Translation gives CASSRVNTEAFF.

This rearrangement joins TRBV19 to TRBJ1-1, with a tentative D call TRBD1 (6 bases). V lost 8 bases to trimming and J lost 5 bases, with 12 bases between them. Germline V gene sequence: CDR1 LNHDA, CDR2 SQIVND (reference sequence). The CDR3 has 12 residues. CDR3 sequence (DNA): TGTGCCAGTGCCAAGGGGGGGACTGAAGCTTTCTTT. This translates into CASAKGGTEAFF.

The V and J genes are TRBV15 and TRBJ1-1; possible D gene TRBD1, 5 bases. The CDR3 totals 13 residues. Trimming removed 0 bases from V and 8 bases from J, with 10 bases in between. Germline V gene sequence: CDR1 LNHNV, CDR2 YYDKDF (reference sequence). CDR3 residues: CATSRDPGGEAFF. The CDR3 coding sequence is TGTGCCACCAGCAGAGATCCCGGGGGGGAAGCTTTCTTT.

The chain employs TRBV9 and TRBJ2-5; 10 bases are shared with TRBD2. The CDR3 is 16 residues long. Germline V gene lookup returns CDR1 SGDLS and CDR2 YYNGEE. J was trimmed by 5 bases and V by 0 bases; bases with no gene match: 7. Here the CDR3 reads CASSVDTSGAGETQYF. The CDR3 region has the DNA TGTGCCAGCAGCGTAGATACTAGCGGGGCCGGGGAGACCCAGTACTTC.

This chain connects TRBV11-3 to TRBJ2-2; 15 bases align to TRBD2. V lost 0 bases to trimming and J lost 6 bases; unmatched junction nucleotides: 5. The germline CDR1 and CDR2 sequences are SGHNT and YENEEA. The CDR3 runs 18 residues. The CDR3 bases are TGTGCCAGCAGCTTAGATGGACTAGCGGGGGGGCCTTCCGGGGAGCTGTTTTTT. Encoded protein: CASSLDGLAGGPSGELFF.

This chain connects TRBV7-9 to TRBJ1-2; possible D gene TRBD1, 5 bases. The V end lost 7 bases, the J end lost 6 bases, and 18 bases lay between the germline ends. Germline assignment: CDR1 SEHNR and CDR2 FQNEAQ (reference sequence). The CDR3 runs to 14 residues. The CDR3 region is CASTTDTARHGYTF. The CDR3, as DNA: TGTGCCAGCACCACGGACACCGCGAGGCATGGCTACACCTTC.

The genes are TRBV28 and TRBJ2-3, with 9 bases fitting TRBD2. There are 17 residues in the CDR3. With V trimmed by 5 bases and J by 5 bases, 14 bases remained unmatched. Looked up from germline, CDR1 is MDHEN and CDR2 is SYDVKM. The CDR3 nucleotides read TGTGCCAGCAGTCTCCCGGCGGGGGGGCCTGATCTAGATACGCAGTATTTT. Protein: CASSLPAGGPDLDTQYF.

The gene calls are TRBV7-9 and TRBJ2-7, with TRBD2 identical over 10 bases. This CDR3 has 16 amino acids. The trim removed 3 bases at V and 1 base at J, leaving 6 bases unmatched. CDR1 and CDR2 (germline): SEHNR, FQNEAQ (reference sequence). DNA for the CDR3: TGTGCCAGCAGCTTCGATACGGGACTAGCGTCCTACGAGCAGTACTTC. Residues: CASSFDTGLASYEQYF. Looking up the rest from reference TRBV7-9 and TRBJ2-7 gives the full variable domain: DTGVSQNPRHKITKRGQNVTFRCDPISEHNRLYWYRQTLGQGPEFLTYFQNEAQLEKSRLLSDRFSAERPKGSFSTLEIQRTEQGDSAMYLCASSFDTGLASYEQYFGPGTRLTVT.

This CDR3 is CASRDRGHVSYGYTF. Written as DNA, the CDR3 is TGTGCCAGCAGGGACAGGGGGCATGTCAGCTATGGCTACACCTTC. The gene calls are TRBV6-6 and TRBJ1-2, with 11 bases that match TRBD1. The CDR3 has 15 amino acids. V shed 6 bases and J 4 bases; nucleotides not matched to a gene: 7. CDR1 is MNHNY and CDR2 is SVGAGI in the germline V gene (reference sequence).

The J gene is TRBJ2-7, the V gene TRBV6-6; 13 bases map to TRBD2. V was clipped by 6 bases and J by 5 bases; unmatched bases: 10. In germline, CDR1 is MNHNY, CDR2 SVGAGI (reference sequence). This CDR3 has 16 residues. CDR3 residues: CASRLLTSGGADEQYF. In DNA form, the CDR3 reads TGTGCCAGCAGGCTTCTAACTAGCGGGGGGGCGGACGAGCAGTACTTC.

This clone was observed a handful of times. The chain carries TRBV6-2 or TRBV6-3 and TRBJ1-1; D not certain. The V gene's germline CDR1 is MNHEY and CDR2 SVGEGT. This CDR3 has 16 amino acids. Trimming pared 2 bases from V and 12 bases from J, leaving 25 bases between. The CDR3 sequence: CASSYTGMRNSWKSFF. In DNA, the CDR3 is TGTGCCAGCAGTTACACGGGGATGAGAAACTCCTGGAAATCTTTCTTT.